The rows below give T cell receptor beta chains drawn from one sample of a study of breast tumors, draining lymph nodes, adjacent tissues. MiXCR was run by TCRdb on the multiplex PCR reads, yielding one entry per CDR3 protein. The profile covers approximately 89,000 distinct CDR3 sequences, with roughly 29% appearing a single time and 8.1% taken by the ten largest. The sample consisted of axillary lymph node tissue. The receptor source for this set is a female donor with breast cancer. Some clones in this sample may be carry-over from other donors' samples. Each CDR3 is given with its conserved first and last residue. The D gene is left open where the match is weak. Some rows mark clone size as missing; the rest say once, few, many or name a class of expanded clone.

len	d_gene	abundance	v_gene	j_gene	CDR3nt	CDR3aa
18	TRBD1	NA	TRBV14	TRBJ1-5	TGTGCCAGCAGCCAGTGGCTAGCGGGACAGTATAGCAATCAGCCCCAGCATTTT	CASSQWLAGQYSNQPQHF
12	NA	many	TRBV20-1	TRBJ1-5	TGCAGTGCTAGTCGTCCAAATCAGCCCCAGCATTTT	CSASRPNQPQHF
16	TRBD1	many	TRBV6-1	TRBJ2-7	TGTGCCAGCAGTGATCCCGGGACAGTGGGCTCCTACGAGCAGTACTTC	CASSDPGTVGSYEQYF
16	TRBD2	many	TRBV20-1	TRBJ2-1	TGCAGTGCTAGAGGCCCTAGGACTAGCTCCTACAATGAGCAGTTCTTC	CSARGPRTSSYNEQFF
12	NA	NA	TRBV20-1	TRBJ1-3	TGCAGTGCTAGAGGTGGGGGTCTATACATATATTTT	CSARGGGLYIYF
14	TRBD2	many	TRBV20-1	TRBJ2-1	TGCAGTGCTTTAACGGGACTATCCTACAATGAGCAGTTCTTC	CSALTGLSYNEQFF
10	NA	many	TRBV12-3/TRBV12-4	TRBJ2-2	TGTGCCACCTTCGGGGGGGAGCTGTTTTTT	CATFGGELFF
13	NA	NA	TRBV12-3/TRBV12-4	TRBJ1-5	TGTGCCAGCAGCACCGGGGGCGGACAGCCCCAGCATTTT	CASSTGGGQPQHF
16	NA	many	TRBV19	TRBJ1-2	TGTGCCAGTAGTATAGCCAGGGGCCGAGCTAACTATGGCTACACCTTC	CASSIARGRANYGYTF
15	NA	many	TRBV30	TRBJ2-3	TGTGCCTGGAGTGTTCCCCGGGAGTGGGCAGATACGCAGTATTTT	CAWSVPREWADTQYF
14	NA	many	TRBV20-1	TRBJ1-2	TGCAGTGCTAGAGATCGGCGAGCTAACTATGGCTACACCTTC	CSARDRRANYGYTF